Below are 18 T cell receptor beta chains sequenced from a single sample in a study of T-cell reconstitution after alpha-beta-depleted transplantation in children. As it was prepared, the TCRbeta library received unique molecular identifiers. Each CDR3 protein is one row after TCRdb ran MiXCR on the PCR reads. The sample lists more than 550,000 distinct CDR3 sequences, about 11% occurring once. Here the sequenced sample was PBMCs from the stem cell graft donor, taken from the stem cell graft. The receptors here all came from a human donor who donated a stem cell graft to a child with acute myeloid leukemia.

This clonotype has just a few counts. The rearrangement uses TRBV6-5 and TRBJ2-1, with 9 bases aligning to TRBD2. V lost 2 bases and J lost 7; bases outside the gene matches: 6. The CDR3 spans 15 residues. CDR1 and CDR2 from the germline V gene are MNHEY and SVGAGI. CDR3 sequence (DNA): TGTGCCAGCAGTTACGGGGGCGGGAGGGCGAATGAGCAGTTCTTC. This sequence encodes CASSYGGGRANEQFF.

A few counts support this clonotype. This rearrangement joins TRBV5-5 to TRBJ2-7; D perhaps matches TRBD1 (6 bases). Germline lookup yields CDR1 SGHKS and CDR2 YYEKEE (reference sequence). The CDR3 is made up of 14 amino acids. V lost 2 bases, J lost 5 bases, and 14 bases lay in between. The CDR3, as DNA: TGTGCCAGCAGCTTTGGTCTGGGGGCAGACGAGCAGTACTTC. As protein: CASSFGLGADEQYF.

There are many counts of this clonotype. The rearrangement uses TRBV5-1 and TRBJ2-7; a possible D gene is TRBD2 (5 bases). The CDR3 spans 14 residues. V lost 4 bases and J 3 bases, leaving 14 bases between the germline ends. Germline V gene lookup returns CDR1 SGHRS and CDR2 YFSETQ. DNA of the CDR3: TGCGCCAGCAGCATGCAAGGGAGCAGCTACGAGCAGTACTTC. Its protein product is CASSMQGSSYEQYF.

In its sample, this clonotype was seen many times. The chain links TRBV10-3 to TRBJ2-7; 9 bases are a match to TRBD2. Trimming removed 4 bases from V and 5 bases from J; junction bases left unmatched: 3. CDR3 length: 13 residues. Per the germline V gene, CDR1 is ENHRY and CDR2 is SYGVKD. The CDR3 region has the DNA TGTGCCATCAGTGTTGCGGGAGGGCACGAGCAGTACTTC. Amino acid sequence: CAISVAGGHEQYF.

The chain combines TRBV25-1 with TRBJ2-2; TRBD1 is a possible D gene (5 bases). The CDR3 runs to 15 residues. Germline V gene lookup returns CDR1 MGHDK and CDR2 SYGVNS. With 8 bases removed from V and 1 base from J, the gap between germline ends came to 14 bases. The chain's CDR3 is CASVAITGNTGELFF. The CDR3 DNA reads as TGTGCCAGCGTAGCAATAACAGGGAACACCGGGGAGCTGTTTTTT.

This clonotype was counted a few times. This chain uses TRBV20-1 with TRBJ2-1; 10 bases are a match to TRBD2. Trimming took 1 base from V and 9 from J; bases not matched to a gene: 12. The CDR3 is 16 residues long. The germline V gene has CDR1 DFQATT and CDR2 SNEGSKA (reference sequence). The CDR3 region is CSARVDSSGSFGEQFF. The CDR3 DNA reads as TGCAGTGCTAGAGTTGATTCTAGCGGGAGTTTCGGTGAGCAGTTCTTC.

Written as DNA, the CDR3 is TGTGCCAGCAGCCGAGATTGGGAGCCAAGGGAAGATACGCAGTATTTT. Translation: CASSRDWEPREDTQYF. The J gene is TRBJ2-3, the V gene TRBV6-2 or TRBV6-3, with D tentatively TRBD2 (5 bases). The CDR3 extends over 16 amino acids. Looked up from germline, CDR1 is MNHEY and CDR2 is SVGEGT. V lost 6 bases and J lost 5, with 21 bases in between.

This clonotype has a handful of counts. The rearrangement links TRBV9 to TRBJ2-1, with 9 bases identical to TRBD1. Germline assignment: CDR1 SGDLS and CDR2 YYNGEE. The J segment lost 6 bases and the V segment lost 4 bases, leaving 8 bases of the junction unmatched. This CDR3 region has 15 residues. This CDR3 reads CASSSRDREANEQFF. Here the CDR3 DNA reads TGTGCCAGCAGCTCCCGGGACAGGGAGGCCAATGAGCAGTTCTTC.

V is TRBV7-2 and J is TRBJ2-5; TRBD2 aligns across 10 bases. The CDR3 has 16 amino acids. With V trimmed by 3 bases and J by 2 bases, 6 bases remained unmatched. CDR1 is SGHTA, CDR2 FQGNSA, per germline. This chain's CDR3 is CASSFRAGGLQETQYF. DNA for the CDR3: TGTGCCAGCAGCTTCCGAGCGGGAGGGCTTCAAGAGACCCAGTACTTC.

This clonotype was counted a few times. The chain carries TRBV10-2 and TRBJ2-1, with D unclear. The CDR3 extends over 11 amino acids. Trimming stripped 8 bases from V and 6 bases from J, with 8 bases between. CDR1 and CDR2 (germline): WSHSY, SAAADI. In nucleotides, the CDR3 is TGCGCCAGCGCCGCTTCCAATGAGCAGTTCTTC. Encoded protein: CASAASNEQFF.

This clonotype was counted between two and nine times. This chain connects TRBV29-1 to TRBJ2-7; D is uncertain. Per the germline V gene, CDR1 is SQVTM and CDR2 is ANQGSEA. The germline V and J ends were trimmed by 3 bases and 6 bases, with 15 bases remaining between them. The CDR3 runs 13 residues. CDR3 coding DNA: TGCAGCGTTGAGGGTAGGGTAGAAGGCGAGCAGTACTTC. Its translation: CSVEGRVEGEQYF.

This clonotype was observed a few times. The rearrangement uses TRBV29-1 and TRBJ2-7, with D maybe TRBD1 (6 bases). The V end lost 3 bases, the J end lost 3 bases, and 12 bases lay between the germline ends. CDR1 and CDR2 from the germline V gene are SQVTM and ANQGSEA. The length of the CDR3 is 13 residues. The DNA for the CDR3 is TGCAGCGTTGAGCCCAGCAGGGGCTACGAGCAGTACTTC. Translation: CSVEPSRGYEQYF.

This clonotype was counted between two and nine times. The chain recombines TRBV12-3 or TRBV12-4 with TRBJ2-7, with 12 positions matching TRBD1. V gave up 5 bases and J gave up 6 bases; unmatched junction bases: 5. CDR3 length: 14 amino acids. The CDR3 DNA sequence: TGTGCCAGCAGTCCGGGACAGGGGGCGTTCGAGCAGTACTTC. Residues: CASSPGQGAFEQYF.

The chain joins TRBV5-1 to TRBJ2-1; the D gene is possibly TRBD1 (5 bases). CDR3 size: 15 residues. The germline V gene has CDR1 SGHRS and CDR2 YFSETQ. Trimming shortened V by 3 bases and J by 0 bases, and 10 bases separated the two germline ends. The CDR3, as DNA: TGCGCCAGCAGCTCCCAGGGCGGCTCCTACAATGAGCAGTTCTTC. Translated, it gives CASSSQGGSYNEQFF.

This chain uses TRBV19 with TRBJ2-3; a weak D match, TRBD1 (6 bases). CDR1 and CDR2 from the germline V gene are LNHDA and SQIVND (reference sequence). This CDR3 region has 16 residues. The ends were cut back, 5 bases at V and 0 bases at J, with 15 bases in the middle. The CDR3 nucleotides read TGTGCCAGTAGTCAACAGGGCATTTCTAGCACAGATACGCAGTATTTT. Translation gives CASSQQGISSTDTQYF.

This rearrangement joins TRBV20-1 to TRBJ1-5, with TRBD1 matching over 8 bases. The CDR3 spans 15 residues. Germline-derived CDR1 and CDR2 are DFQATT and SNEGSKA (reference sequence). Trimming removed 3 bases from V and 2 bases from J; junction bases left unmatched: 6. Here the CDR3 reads CSASQGALGNQPQHF. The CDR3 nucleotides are TGCAGTGCTAGTCAGGGGGCGCTGGGCAATCAGCCCCAGCATTTT.

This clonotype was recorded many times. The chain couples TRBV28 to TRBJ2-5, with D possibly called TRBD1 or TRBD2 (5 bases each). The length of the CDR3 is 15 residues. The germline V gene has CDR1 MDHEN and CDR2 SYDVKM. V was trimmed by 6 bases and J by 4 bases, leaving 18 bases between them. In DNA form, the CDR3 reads TGTGCCAGCAGAGGTCAGGGAGTACGCCTAGAGACCCAGTACTTC. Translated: CASRGQGVRLETQYF.

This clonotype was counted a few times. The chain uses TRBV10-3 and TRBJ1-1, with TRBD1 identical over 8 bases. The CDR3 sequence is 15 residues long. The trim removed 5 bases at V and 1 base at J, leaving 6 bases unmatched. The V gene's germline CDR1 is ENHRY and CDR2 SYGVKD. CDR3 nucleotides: TGTGCCATCAGTTCCCTCGGGACAGGGAACACTGAAGCTTTCTTT. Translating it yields CAISSLGTGNTEAFF.